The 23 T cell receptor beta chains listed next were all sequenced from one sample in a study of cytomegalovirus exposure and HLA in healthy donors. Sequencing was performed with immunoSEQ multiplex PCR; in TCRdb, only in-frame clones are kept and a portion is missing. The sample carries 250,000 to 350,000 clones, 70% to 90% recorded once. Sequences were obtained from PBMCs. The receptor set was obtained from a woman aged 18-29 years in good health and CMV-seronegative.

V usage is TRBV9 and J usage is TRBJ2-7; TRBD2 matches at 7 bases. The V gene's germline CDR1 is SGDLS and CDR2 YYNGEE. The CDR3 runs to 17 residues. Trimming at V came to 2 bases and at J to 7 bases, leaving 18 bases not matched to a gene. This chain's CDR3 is CASSVGTRAAGSKEQYF. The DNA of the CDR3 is TGTGCCAGCAGCGTCGGGACCCGGGCAGCGGGGTCTAAGGAGCAGTACTTC.

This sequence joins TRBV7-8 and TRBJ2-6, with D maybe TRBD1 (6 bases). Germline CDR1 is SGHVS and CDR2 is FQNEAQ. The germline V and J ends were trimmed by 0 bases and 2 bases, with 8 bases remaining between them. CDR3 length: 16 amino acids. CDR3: CASSLATGTGANVLTF. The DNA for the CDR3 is TGTGCCAGCAGCTTAGCAACAGGGACTGGGGCCAACGTCCTGACTTTC. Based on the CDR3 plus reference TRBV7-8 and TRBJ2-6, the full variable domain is GAGVSQSPRYKVAKRGQDVALRCDPISGHVSLFWYQQALGQGPEFLTYFQNEAQLDKSGLPSDRFFAERPEGSVSTLKIQRTQQEDSAVYLCASSLATGTGANVLTFGAGSRLTVL.

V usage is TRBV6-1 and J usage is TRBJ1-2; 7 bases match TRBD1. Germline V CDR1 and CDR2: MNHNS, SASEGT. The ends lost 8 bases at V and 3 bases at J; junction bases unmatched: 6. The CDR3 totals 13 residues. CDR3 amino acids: CASRHGQDYGYTF. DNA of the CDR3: TGTGCCAGCCGACACGGACAGGACTATGGCTACACCTTC.

CDR3 sequence reads: CASRRGGEEEKLFF. Written as DNA, the CDR3 is TGCGCCAGCAGGCGGGGTGGGGAGGAAGAAAAACTGTTTTTT. The chain joins TRBV5-1 to TRBJ1-4; D is undetermined. The germline V and J ends were trimmed by 5 bases and 8 bases, with 16 bases remaining between them. Germline CDR1 is SGHRS and CDR2 is YFSETQ. The CDR3 runs 14 residues.

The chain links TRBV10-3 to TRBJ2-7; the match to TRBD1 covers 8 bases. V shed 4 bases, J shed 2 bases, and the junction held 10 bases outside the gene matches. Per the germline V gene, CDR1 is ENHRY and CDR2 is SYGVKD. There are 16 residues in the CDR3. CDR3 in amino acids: CAISGALQGAAYEQYF. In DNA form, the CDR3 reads TGTGCCATCAGTGGGGCCTTGCAGGGGGCAGCCTACGAGCAGTACTTC.

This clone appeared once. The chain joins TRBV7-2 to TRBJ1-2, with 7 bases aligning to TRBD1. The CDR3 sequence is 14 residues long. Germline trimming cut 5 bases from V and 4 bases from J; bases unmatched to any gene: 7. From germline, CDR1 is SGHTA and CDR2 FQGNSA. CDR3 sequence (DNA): TGTGCCAGCAGCCGATTAGGGGGCCGCTATGGCTACACCTTC. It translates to CASSRLGGRYGYTF.

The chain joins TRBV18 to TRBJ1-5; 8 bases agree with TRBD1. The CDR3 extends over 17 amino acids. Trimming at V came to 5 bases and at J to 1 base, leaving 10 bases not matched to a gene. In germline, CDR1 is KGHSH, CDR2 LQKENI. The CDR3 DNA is TGTGCCAGCTCATCGGACAGGGCTAGGACGAGCAATCAGCCCCAGCATTTT. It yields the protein CASSSDRARTSNQPQHF.

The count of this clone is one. The CDR3 DNA follows: TGCGCCAGCAGCCAAGATTCTAGCGGGAGAGGCGCAGATACGCAGTATTTT. This translates into CASSQDSSGRGADTQYF. V usage is TRBV4-3 and J usage is TRBJ2-3, with 10 bases aligning to TRBD2. The CDR3 runs 17 residues. Germline V gene data show CDR1 as LGHNA and CDR2 as YSLEER. Trimming cost V 0 bases and J 4 bases; bases outside gene matches: 7.

The CDR3: CASSEALETQYF. The CDR3 coding sequence is TGTGCCAGCAGTGAAGCCTTAGAGACCCAGTACTTC. The rearrangement links TRBV6-1 to TRBJ2-5; D is unclear. With 0 bases removed from V and 4 bases from J, the gap between germline ends came to 3 bases. This CDR3 is built from 12 residues. CDR1 and CDR2 (germline): MNHNS, SASEGT.

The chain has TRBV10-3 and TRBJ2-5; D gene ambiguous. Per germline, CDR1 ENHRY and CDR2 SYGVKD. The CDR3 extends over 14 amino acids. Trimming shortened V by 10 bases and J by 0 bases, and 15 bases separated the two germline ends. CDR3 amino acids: CATDTSADQETQYF. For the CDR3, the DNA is TGTGCCACTGACACCTCAGCCGACCAAGAGACCCAGTACTTC.

The CDR3 DNA sequence: TGTGCCAGCAGTTTAATCTCGGGACAGGGGCGGGACGAGCAGTACTTC. It encodes CASSLISGQGRDEQYF. V gene TRBV28 combines with J gene TRBJ2-7; 10 positions agree with TRBD1. Germline V gene lookup returns CDR1 MDHEN and CDR2 SYDVKM. The CDR3 is made up of 16 amino acids. V dropped 2 bases and J dropped 5; count of bases not matched to a gene: 9.

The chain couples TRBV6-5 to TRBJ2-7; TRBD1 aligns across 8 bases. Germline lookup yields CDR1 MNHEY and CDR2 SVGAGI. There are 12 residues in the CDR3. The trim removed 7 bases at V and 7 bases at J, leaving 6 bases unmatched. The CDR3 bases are TGTGCCAGCACAGGACAGGGCTGGGAGCAGTACTTC. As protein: CASTGQGWEQYF.

This chain's CDR3 is CASSSDLSGELFF. The DNA of the CDR3 is TGTGCCAGCAGTTCGGACTTGTCCGGGGAGCTGTTTTTT. The genes are TRBV2 and TRBJ2-2; D is perhaps TRBD2 (5 bases). The CDR3 has 13 amino acids. Germline CDR1 SNHLY, CDR2 FYNNEI. Trimming removed 5 bases from V and 6 bases from J, with 10 bases in between.

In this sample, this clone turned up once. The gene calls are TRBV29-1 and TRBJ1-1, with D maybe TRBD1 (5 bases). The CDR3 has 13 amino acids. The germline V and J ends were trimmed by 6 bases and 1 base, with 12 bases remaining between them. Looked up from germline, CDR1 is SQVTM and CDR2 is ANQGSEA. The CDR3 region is CSVGGLPNTEAFF. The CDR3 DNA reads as TGCAGCGTGGGGGGTCTACCGAACACTGAAGCTTTCTTT.

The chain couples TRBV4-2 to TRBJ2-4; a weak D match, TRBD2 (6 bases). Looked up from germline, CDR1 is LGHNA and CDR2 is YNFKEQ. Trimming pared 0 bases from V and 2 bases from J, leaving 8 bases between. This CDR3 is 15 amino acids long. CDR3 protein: CASSQERTTKNIQYF. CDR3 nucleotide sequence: TGTGCCAGCAGCCAAGAAAGGACTACCAAAAACATTCAGTACTTC.

The CDR3 nucleotides are TGTGCCAGCAGGGGGACAGGGGGCGCTACCGGGGAGCTGTTTTTT. Its translation is CASRGTGGATGELFF. The chain is built from TRBV7-3 and TRBJ2-2; 12 positions agree with TRBD1. Trimming at V came to 6 bases and at J to 5 bases, leaving 4 bases not matched to a gene. The germline gives CDR1 SGHTA, CDR2 FQGTGA. The CDR3 length is 15 residues.

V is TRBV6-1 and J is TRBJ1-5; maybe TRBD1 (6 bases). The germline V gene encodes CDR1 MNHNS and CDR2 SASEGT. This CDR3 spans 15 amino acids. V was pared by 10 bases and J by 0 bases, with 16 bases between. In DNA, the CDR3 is TGTGCCACCCCGGGGGGGCAGGGTAGCAATCAGCCCCAGCATTTT. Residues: CATPGGQGSNQPQHF.

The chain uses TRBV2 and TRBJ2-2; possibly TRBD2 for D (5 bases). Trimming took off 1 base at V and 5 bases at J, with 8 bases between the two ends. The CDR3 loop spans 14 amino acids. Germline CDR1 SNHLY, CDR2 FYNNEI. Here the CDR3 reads CASSEGWETGELFF. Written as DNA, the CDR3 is TGTGCCAGCAGTGAAGGTTGGGAGACCGGGGAGCTGTTTTTT. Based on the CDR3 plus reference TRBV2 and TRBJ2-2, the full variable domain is EPEVTQTPSHQVTQMGQEVILRCVPISNHLYFYWYRQILGQKVEFLVSFYNNEISEKSEIFDDQFSVERPDGSNFTLKIRSTKLEDSAMYFCASSEGWETGELFFGEGSRLTVL.

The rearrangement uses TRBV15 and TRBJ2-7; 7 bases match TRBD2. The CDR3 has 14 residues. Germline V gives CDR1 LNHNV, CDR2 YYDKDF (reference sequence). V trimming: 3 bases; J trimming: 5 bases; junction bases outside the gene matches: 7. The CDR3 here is CATSRGGSRNEQYF. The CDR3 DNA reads TGTGCCACCAGCAGGGGGGGGAGTCGGAACGAGCAGTACTTC.

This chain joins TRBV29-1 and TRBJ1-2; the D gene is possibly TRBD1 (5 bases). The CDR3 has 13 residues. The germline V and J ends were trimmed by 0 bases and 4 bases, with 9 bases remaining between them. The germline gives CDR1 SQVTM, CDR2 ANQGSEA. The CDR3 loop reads CSVEEEDSYGYTF. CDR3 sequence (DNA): TGCAGCGTTGAAGAAGAAGACAGCTATGGCTACACCTTC. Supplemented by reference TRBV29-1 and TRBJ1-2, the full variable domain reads SAVISQKPSRDICQRGTSLTIQCQVDSQVTMMFWYRQQPGQSLTLIATANQGSEATYESGFVIDKFPISRPNLTFSTLTVSNMSPEDSSIYLCSVEEEDSYGYTFGSGTRLTVV.

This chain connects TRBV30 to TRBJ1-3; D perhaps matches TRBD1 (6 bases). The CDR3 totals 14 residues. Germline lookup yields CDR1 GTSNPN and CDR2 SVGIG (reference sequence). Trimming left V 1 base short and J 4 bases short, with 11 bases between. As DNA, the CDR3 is TGTGCCTGGAGTGAAGGGACATCCGGAAACACCATATATTTT. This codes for CAWSEGTSGNTIYF. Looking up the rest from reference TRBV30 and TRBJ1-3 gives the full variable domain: SQTIHQWPATLVQPVGSPLSLECTVEGTSNPNLYWYRQAAGRGLQLLFYSVGIGQISSEVPQNLSASRPQDRQFILSSKKLLLSDSGFYLCAWSEGTSGNTIYFGEGSWLTVV.

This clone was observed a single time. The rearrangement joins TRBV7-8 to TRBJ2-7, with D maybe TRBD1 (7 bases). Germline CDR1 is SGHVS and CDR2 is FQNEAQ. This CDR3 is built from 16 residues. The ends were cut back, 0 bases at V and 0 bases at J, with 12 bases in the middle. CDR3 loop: CASSLAGGGISYEQYF. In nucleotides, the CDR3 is TGTGCCAGCAGCTTAGCAGGGGGCGGGATCTCCTACGAGCAGTACTTC.

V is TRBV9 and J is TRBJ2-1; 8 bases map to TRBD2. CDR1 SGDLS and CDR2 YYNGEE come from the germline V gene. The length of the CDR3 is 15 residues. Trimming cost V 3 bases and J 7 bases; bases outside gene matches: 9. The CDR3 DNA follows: TGTGCCAGCAGCGACCCGGGACTAGGGGAGAATGAGCAGTTCTTC. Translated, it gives CASSDPGLGENEQFF.